The 23 T cell receptor beta chains below come from one sample, sequenced in a study of blood T cell repertoires in COVID-19 (TCRdb year 2020). Libraries came from the immunoSEQ multiplex PCR assay. The table comes from immuneACCESS by way of TCRdb, which keeps in-frame sequences with V and J called. Part of the clones is missing from these tables; in studies checked, under half for an unresolved V gene and the rest for unknown reasons. For this sample the table gives roughly 80,000 clones, of which over 70% were detected only once. The ten top clones hold about 5.3% of the sample. Sequencing used peripheral blood. Every receptor here comes from a man aged 50 to 59 with active COVID-19.

This sequence joins TRBV18 and TRBJ2-2, with a tentative D call TRBD1 (5 bases). CDR1 KGHSH and CDR2 LQKENI come from the germline V gene. The CDR3 has 17 amino acids. V lost 1 base and J 2 bases, leaving 14 bases between the germline ends. CDR3: CASSPRIGALNTGELFF. The CDR3 nucleotides read TGTGCCAGCTCACCACGTATAGGGGCGTTAAACACCGGGGAGCTGTTTTTT.

This clone has just one count. The V call is TRBV7-9, the J call TRBJ2-1, with D possibly being TRBD1 (6 bases). CDR1 and CDR2 (germline): SEHNR, FQNEAQ (reference sequence). Between the trimmed V and J ends, which lost 2 bases and 6 bases, there was a span of 17 bases. This CDR3 is 16 amino acids long. The DNA of the CDR3 is TGTGCCAGCAGCTTATCCGGGACACACGTAACCAATGAGCAGTTCTTC. It yields the protein CASSLSGTHVTNEQFF.

J is TRBJ2-1 and V is TRBV19, with TRBD2 matching over 8 bases. The CDR3 has 16 residues. Germline V gene data show CDR1 as LNHDA and CDR2 as SQIVND (reference sequence). J gave up 5 bases and V 5 bases, and 11 bases lay outside the gene matches. In DNA, the CDR3 is TGTGCCAGTAGTGAACTCAGCGGGAGAATAGACAATGAGCAGTTCTTC. It translates to CASSELSGRIDNEQFF.

The chain joins TRBV5-1 to TRBJ1-6; D may be TRBD1 (5 bases). Germline V gene lookup returns CDR1 SGHRS and CDR2 YFSETQ. The length of the CDR3 is 14 residues. V was cut by 0 bases and J by 8 bases, with 9 bases left in between. CDR3 bases: TGCGCCAGCAGCTTGGAAGGGGACTATTCACCCCTCCACTTT. Translating it yields CASSLEGDYSPLHF.

The table lists this clone with a few counts. The gene calls are TRBV9 and TRBJ2-1, with D possibly matching TRBD1 (6 bases). Trimming took off 0 bases at V and 2 bases at J, with 15 bases between the two ends. The germline V gene encodes CDR1 SGDLS and CDR2 YYNGEE. The CDR3 has 17 amino acids. The CDR3 region is CASSVGVGQGPYNEQFF. CDR3 sequence (DNA): TGTGCCAGCAGCGTAGGGGTAGGGCAGGGGCCCTACAATGAGCAGTTCTTC.

The chain uses TRBV7-8 and TRBJ1-5, with D perhaps matching TRBD1 (5 bases). Trimming took off 2 bases at V and 2 bases at J, with 7 bases between the two ends. The CDR3 consists of 14 residues. Germline V gene data show CDR1 as SGHVS and CDR2 as FQNEAQ. For the CDR3, the DNA is TGTGCCAGCAGCTTAACAGGAGGCAATCAGCCCCAGCATTTT. Translation: CASSLTGGNQPQHF.

J is TRBJ2-3 and V is TRBV9; D is unclear. The CDR3 is 14 amino acids. CDR1 is SGDLS, CDR2 YYNGEE, per germline. Trimming stripped 3 bases from V and 6 bases from J, with 14 bases between. The CDR3 here is CASSAQNRFDTQYF. The CDR3 bases are TGTGCCAGCAGCGCTCAAAATCGGTTTGATACGCAGTATTTT.

The V and J genes are TRBV7-9 and TRBJ1-6; 8 positions match TRBD1. The CDR3 has 16 amino acids. After removal of 1 base from V and 4 bases from J, the junction contained 3 bases not matched to a gene. Germline V gene data show CDR1 as SEHNR and CDR2 as FQNEAQ (reference sequence). The CDR3 bases are TGTGCCAGCAGCTTAGGGACAGGGTTTTATAATTCACCCCTCCACTTT. Translated, it gives CASSLGTGFYNSPLHF.

V gene TRBV30 combines with J gene TRBJ2-2; 12 nucleotides align to TRBD1. Germline CDR1 is GTSNPN and CDR2 is SVGIG (reference sequence). V dropped 5 bases and J dropped 7; count of bases not matched to a gene: 8. The CDR3 contains 15 residues. The CDR3 loop reads CAWDPGQGAHGELFF. The CDR3 DNA reads as TGTGCCTGGGATCCGGGACAGGGGGCGCACGGGGAGCTGTTTTTT.

This sequence joins TRBV6-6 and TRBJ2-7; 7 nucleotides line up with TRBD2. The CDR3 is 16 amino acids. Germline values: CDR1 MNHNY, CDR2 SVGAGI (reference sequence). Trimming took 5 bases from V and 4 from J; bases not matched to a gene: 14. CDR3 sequence (DNA): TGTGCCAGCAGTCGCCGGGGGGAGCGGGGACCGTACGAGCAGTACTTC. Amino acid sequence: CASSRRGERGPYEQYF.

The chain has TRBV5-1 and TRBJ2-2; TRBD2 agrees at 7 bases. Germline loops: CDR1 SGHRS, CDR2 YFSETQ. Trimming cost V 5 bases and J 0 bases; bases outside gene matches: 4. The CDR3 covers 15 residues. The DNA for the CDR3 is TGCGCCAGCAGGGCGGGGGACCCGAACACCGGGGAGCTGTTTTTT. It is translated as CASRAGDPNTGELFF.

The chain employs TRBV29-1 and TRBJ2-1; maybe TRBD2 (6 bases). Germline values: CDR1 SQVTM, CDR2 ANQGSEA. V lost 1 base to trimming and J lost 8 bases, with 15 bases between them. The CDR3 loop spans 14 amino acids. This CDR3 reads CSVEGTKSVDEQFF. In DNA form, the CDR3 reads TGCAGCGTTGAAGGGACTAAGTCCGTCGATGAGCAGTTCTTC.

The chain links TRBV12-3 or TRBV12-4 to TRBJ1-2; TRBD1 aligns across 9 bases. The CDR3 length is 12 residues. Trimming removed 8 bases from V and 5 bases from J; junction bases left unmatched: 3. For the CDR3, the DNA is TGTGCCAGCGGGACAGGGTCTTATGGCTACACCTTC. This encodes CASGTGSYGYTF.

The rearrangement links TRBV9 to TRBJ2-3; maybe TRBD1 (5 bases). Per germline, CDR1 SGDLS and CDR2 YYNGEE. The ends were cut back, 6 bases at V and 0 bases at J, with 14 bases in the middle. The CDR3 contains 15 residues. CDR3 nucleotide sequence: TGTGCCAGCAACGAGGACATTTCTAGCACAGATACGCAGTATTTT. Translating gives CASNEDISSTDTQYF.

The rearrangement joins TRBV7-8 to TRBJ1-1, with D possibly being TRBD1 (5 bases). Per the germline V gene, CDR1 is SGHVS and CDR2 is FQNEAQ. Trimming shortened V by 8 bases and J by 1 base, and 17 bases separated the two germline ends. The CDR3 runs to 15 residues. For the CDR3, the DNA is TGTGCCAGCTCCCTCCGAGGACATCAGAACACTGAAGCTTTCTTT. Translated, it gives CASSLRGHQNTEAFF.

The chain uses TRBV19 and TRBJ2-1, with 9 bases fitting TRBD2. The ends lost 5 bases at V and 2 bases at J; junction bases unmatched: 4. The germline V gene encodes CDR1 LNHDA and CDR2 SQIVND (reference sequence). The CDR3 spans 15 residues. In DNA, the CDR3 is TGTGCCAGTAGTGAGGAGCGGGGGGCCTACAATGAGCAGTTCTTC. Translation: CASSEERGAYNEQFF.

The chain couples TRBV7-3 to TRBJ2-5, with 10 bases fitting TRBD2. There are 16 residues in the CDR3. Germline CDR1 reads SGHTA; CDR2 reads FQGTGA. The V gene end was trimmed by 9 bases and the J gene end by 1 base; junction bases not matched to a gene: 11. CDR3 sequence (DNA): TGTGCCAGGGATCGAACTAGCGGGGAATTCCAAGAGACCCAGTACTTC. Amino acids: CARDRTSGEFQETQYF.

The gene calls are TRBV12-3 or TRBV12-4 and TRBJ1-6, with 10 bases identical to TRBD1. This CDR3 region has 13 residues. Trimming cost V 10 bases and J 6 bases; bases outside gene matches: 3. This chain's CDR3 is CAIGTGANSPLHF. DNA of the CDR3: TGTGCCATCGGGACAGGGGCTAATTCACCCCTCCACTTT.

The J gene is TRBJ2-7, the V gene TRBV2; TRBD2 agrees at 8 bases. The CDR3 contains 16 residues. V shed 3 bases and J 3 bases; nucleotides not matched to a gene: 10. Germline CDR1 SNHLY, CDR2 FYNNEI. The CDR3: CASSDESGRSNYEQYF. CDR3 sequence (DNA): TGTGCCAGCAGTGACGAGAGCGGGAGATCCAACTACGAGCAGTACTTC.

This chain uses TRBV11-3 with TRBJ2-1; the match to TRBD2 covers 9 bases. V was pared by 1 base and J by 7 bases, with 14 bases of the junction left unmatched. The CDR3 totals 18 residues. Germline assignment: CDR1 SGHNT and CDR2 YENEEA. For the CDR3, the DNA is TGTGCCAGCAGCTTAGTCCTCCTAGCGGGACCGGGGGGGAATGAGCAGTTCTTC. Translation: CASSLVLLAGPGGNEQFF.

This clone was counted a single time. The chain is built from TRBV30 and TRBJ2-2, with a weak D call TRBD2 (5 bases). With 0 bases removed from V and 4 bases from J, the gap between germline ends came to 6 bases. Per the germline V gene, CDR1 is GTSNPN and CDR2 is SVGIG (reference sequence). The CDR3 consists of 13 residues. CDR3 sequence reads: CAWSVGSTGELFF. CDR3 nucleotide sequence: TGTGCCTGGAGTGTAGGGAGCACCGGGGAGCTGTTTTTT.

This chain joins TRBV9 and TRBJ2-7; TRBD2 agrees at 9 bases. The ends lost 0 bases at V and 3 bases at J; junction bases unmatched: 4. Germline loops: CDR1 SGDLS, CDR2 YYNGEE. The CDR3 length is 15 residues. The CDR3 nucleotides are TGTGCCAGCAGCGTAGGTCTAGCGGGGTACTACGAGCAGTACTTC. Protein: CASSVGLAGYYEQYF.

The chain links TRBV27 to TRBJ2-7; 12 bases agree with TRBD1. Trimming took 4 bases from V and 6 from J; bases not matched to a gene: 7. The CDR3 spans 15 residues. The germline V gene has CDR1 MNHEY and CDR2 SMNVEV (reference sequence). The CDR3: CASSSSGTGGGEQYF. Written as DNA, the CDR3 is TGTGCCAGCAGTTCCTCCGGGACAGGGGGCGGCGAGCAGTACTTC.